The 22 T cell receptor beta chains below all came from one sample that was sequenced in a study of T-cell memory formation after mild COVID-19. TCRdb independently ran MiXCR on the 5' RACE reads; one entry per CDR3 protein. The sample carries roughly 600,000 distinct CDR3 sequences, roughly 18% recorded once. The specimen was PBMCs or a T cell subset sorted from them (not recorded which). The source of these receptors is an adult woman who had mild COVID-19 (a few samples of this study predate the infection). Cell type and time point are not known.

The chain couples TRBV5-1 to TRBJ2-7, with TRBD2 as a possible D gene (6 bases). V was shortened by 0 bases and J by 5 bases, with 15 bases between the two germline ends. There are 15 residues in the CDR3. Germline V gives CDR1 SGHRS, CDR2 YFSETQ. The CDR3 region has the DNA TGCGCCAGCAGCTTGGAGAGTGGGAGGATAAACGAGCAGTACTTC. Translated, it gives CASSLESGRINEQYF.

This clonotype was seen a few times. This chain connects TRBV7-3 to TRBJ1-1; maybe TRBD1 (5 bases). Germline V lookup: CDR1 SGHTA, CDR2 FQGTGA. The CDR3 has 17 residues. V was pared by 1 base and J by 4 bases, with 19 bases between. The DNA of the CDR3 is TGTGCCAGCAGCTTAAGTTCCGGGCGGGGGAAAGGCACTGAAGCTTTCTTT. Translation: CASSLSSGRGKGTEAFF.

V is TRBV21-1 and J is TRBJ1-5; the table gives TRBD1 as D, unverified against the DNA. TRBV21-1 is shown as a pseudogene. CDR3 length: 15 residues. CDR3 loop: CASTQVVGGNQPQHF. The CDR3 DNA reads as TGTGCCAGCACCCAAGTCGTGGGGGGCAATCAGCCCCAGCATTTT.

This chain connects TRBV7-9 to TRBJ2-1, with TRBD2 matching over 10 bases. The J segment lost 4 bases and the V segment lost 3 bases, leaving 12 bases of the junction unmatched. In germline, CDR1 is SEHNR, CDR2 FQNEAQ (reference sequence). The CDR3 totals 18 residues. Here the CDR3 DNA reads TGTGCCAGCAGCTTTTCTTTAGCGGGAGGACCGCCATACAATGAGCAGTTCTTC. It encodes CASSFSLAGGPPYNEQFF.

The chain joins TRBV7-2 to TRBJ2-3, with TRBD2 matching over 10 bases. V shed 4 bases and J 8 bases; nucleotides not matched to a gene: 12. From germline, CDR1 is SGHTA and CDR2 FQGNSA. The CDR3 totals 16 residues. Here the CDR3 DNA reads TGTGCCAGCAGCTACCCGGGACTAGCGTGGTCGGGTACGCAGTATTTT. Translation gives CASSYPGLAWSGTQYF.

This clonotype has a handful of counts. The chain uses TRBV3-1 and TRBJ1-5; D is ambiguous. Trimming took off 1 base at V and 0 bases at J, with 10 bases between the two ends. The CDR3 runs to 16 residues. Germline V gene lookup returns CDR1 LGHDT and CDR2 YNNKEL (reference sequence). The CDR3 region is CASSQGYSNSNQPQHF. The CDR3 bases are TGTGCCAGCAGCCAAGGGTACAGCAATAGCAATCAGCCCCAGCATTTT. Drawing the rest from reference TRBV3-1 and TRBJ1-5, the complete variable domain is DTAVSQTPKYLVTQMGNDKSIKCEQNLGHDTMYWYKQDSKKFLKIMFSYNNKELIINETVPNRFSPKSPDKAHLNLHINSLELGDSAVYFCASSQGYSNSNQPQHFGDGTRLSIL.

There are a few counts of this clonotype. V and J are TRBV7-9 and TRBJ2-3; 12 bases are shared with TRBD2. The germline gives CDR1 SEHNR, CDR2 FQNEAQ (reference sequence). This CDR3 is built from 15 residues. The V gene end was trimmed by 3 bases and the J gene end by 6 bases; junction bases not matched to a gene: 4. This CDR3 reads CASSFLAGGPDTQYF. In nucleotides, the CDR3 is TGTGCCAGCAGCTTTCTAGCGGGAGGGCCGGATACGCAGTATTTT.

This clonotype was seen ten or more times. This chain joins TRBV4-3 and TRBJ2-2, with D tentatively TRBD1 or TRBD2 (5 bases each). The germline gives CDR1 LGHNA, CDR2 YSLEER. The germline V and J ends were trimmed by 0 bases and 2 bases, with 10 bases remaining between them. This CDR3 has 16 amino acids. The CDR3 DNA sequence: TGCGCCAGCAGCCAAGATTGGGGGTCCAACACCGGGGAGCTGTTTTTT. Its translation: CASSQDWGSNTGELFF.

The chain joins TRBV18 to TRBJ2-7; the D is unclear. Per germline, CDR1 KGHSH and CDR2 LQKENI. The length of the CDR3 is 14 residues. The V gene lost 0 bases and the J gene lost 6 bases, with 12 bases spanning the gap. CDR3 amino acids: CASSPPISPAEQYF. The CDR3 region has the DNA TGTGCCAGCTCACCACCGATCAGCCCTGCCGAGCAGTACTTC.

The sample holds a few counts of this clonotype. This chain joins TRBV5-1 and TRBJ1-1; D not certain. CDR1 SGHRS and CDR2 YFSETQ come from the germline V gene. V lost 5 bases to trimming and J lost 0 bases, with 8 bases between them. This CDR3 has 13 amino acids. DNA for the CDR3: TGCGCCAGCAGAGGAGTGGTGAACACTGAAGCTTTCTTT. Translated: CASRGVVNTEAFF.

The chain employs TRBV3-1 and TRBJ1-5; D gene unclear. CDR3 length: 13 residues. Trimming pared 0 bases from V and 3 bases from J, leaving 3 bases between. Germline lookup yields CDR1 LGHDT and CDR2 YNNKEL (reference sequence). DNA of the CDR3: TGTGCCAGCAGCCAAGATCTCAATCAGCCCCAGCATTTT. The encoded protein is CASSQDLNQPQHF.

This chain uses TRBV11-3 with TRBJ2-7, with 11 bases that match TRBD2. The CDR3 totals 16 residues. The ends lost 1 base at V and 0 bases at J; junction bases unmatched: 2. Germline V gene data show CDR1 as SGHNT and CDR2 as YENEEA. As DNA, the CDR3 is TGTGCCAGCAGCTTAGGACTAGCGGGACCCTCCTACGAGCAGTACTTC. It codes for CASSLGLAGPSYEQYF.

The chain has TRBV15 and TRBJ2-2, with TRBD1 identical over 8 bases. Germline loops: CDR1 LNHNV, CDR2 YYDKDF (reference sequence). The CDR3 totals 15 residues. V trimming: 2 bases; J trimming: 3 bases; junction bases outside the gene matches: 2. In DNA form, the CDR3 reads TGTGCCACCAGCAGACAGGACAGGGACACCGGGGAGCTGTTTTTT. Amino acids: CATSRQDRDTGELFF. The whole variable domain, remainder taken from reference TRBV15 and TRBJ2-2, is DAMVIQNPRYQVTQFGKPVTLSCSQTLNHNVMYWYQQKSSQAPKLLFHYYDKDFNNEADTPDNFQSRRPNTSFCFLDIRSPGLGDTAMYLCATSRQDRDTGELFFGEGSRLTVL.

This clonotype was counted only a few times. The chain links TRBV10-3 to TRBJ1-1; possible D gene TRBD1, 6 bases. Trimming removed 8 bases from V and 4 bases from J, with 20 bases in between. CDR3 size: 15 residues. Germline lookup yields CDR1 ENHRY and CDR2 SYGVKD. CDR3 coding DNA: TGTGCCATCCTAGACTCACAGGGAAAGTCCACTGAAGCTTTCTTT. It encodes CAILDSQGKSTEAFF.

This clonotype was recorded many times. The gene calls are TRBV5-1 and TRBJ2-5; 9 nucleotides align to TRBD1. From germline, CDR1 is SGHRS and CDR2 YFSETQ. The CDR3 sequence is 18 residues long. Germline trimming cut 3 bases from V and 5 bases from J; bases unmatched to any gene: 17. This CDR3 reads CASSSKPGQGGAWETQYF. In nucleotides, the CDR3 is TGCGCCAGCAGCTCAAAACCGGGACAGGGAGGAGCATGGGAGACCCAGTACTTC.

V is TRBV5-5 and J is TRBJ1-2, with D maybe TRBD1 (6 bases). CDR3 length: 15 amino acids. Trimming took off 2 bases at V and 4 bases at J, with 15 bases between the two ends. Germline V gene lookup returns CDR1 SGHKS and CDR2 YYEKEE (reference sequence). The CDR3 sequence is CASSFTGYGGYGYTF. Here the CDR3 DNA reads TGTGCCAGCAGCTTCACAGGGTACGGTGGCTATGGCTACACCTTC.

This clonotype came up a few times. The V call is TRBV29-1, the J call TRBJ2-1; TRBD1 is a possible D gene (6 bases). The CDR3 sequence is 13 residues long. Trimming removed 1 base at V and 5 bases at J, with 9 bases between. Germline values: CDR1 SQVTM, CDR2 ANQGSEA. CDR3 nucleotide sequence: TGCAGCGTTGAAGGAACAGGGAACAATGAGCAGTTCTTC. The encoded protein is CSVEGTGNNEQFF.

The chain carries TRBV5-6 and TRBJ2-7; no clear D. Germline CDR1 and CDR2: SGHDT and YYEEEE. Trimming removed 1 base from V and 2 bases from J, with 7 bases in between. The CDR3 runs to 13 residues. In DNA, the CDR3 is TGTGCCAGCAGCTTGCGAGAGACCTACGAGCAGTACTTC. It yields the protein CASSLRETYEQYF.

Only a few counts were recorded for this clonotype. The chain recombines TRBV2 with TRBJ2-2, with TRBD2 matching 7 bases. The V gene end was trimmed by 7 bases and the J gene end by 0 bases; junction bases not matched to a gene: 2. The CDR3 is 14 residues long. Per the germline V gene, CDR1 is SNHLY and CDR2 is FYNNEI. The CDR3 DNA reads as TGTGCCAGCATGGCGGGAGCGAACACCGGGGAGCTGTTTTTT. It translates to CASMAGANTGELFF.

This clonotype was recorded a few times. The chain employs TRBV6-5 and TRBJ1-1; D ambiguous. Trimming left V 8 bases short and J 0 bases short, with 4 bases between. Per the germline V gene, CDR1 is MNHEY and CDR2 is SVGAGI. The CDR3 runs 11 residues. The CDR3 is CASWMNTEAFF. The CDR3 coding sequence is TGTGCCAGCTGGATGAACACTGAAGCTTTCTTT.

The chain employs TRBV24-1 and TRBJ2-3; either TRBD1 or TRBD2 may fit D (6 bases each). The germline V gene has CDR1 KGHDR and CDR2 SFDVKD. CDR3 length: 14 amino acids. The V gene lost 5 bases and the J gene lost 1 base, with 9 bases spanning the gap. This chain's CDR3 is CATSGRGRTDTQYF. CDR3 bases: TGTGCCACCAGTGGACGGGGGCGCACAGATACGCAGTATTTT.

The chain couples TRBV21-1 to TRBJ2-3; TRBD2 is taken as the D call from the table, unchecked against the DNA. TRBV21-1 has pseudogene status. This CDR3 has 17 residues. The CDR3 region is CASSNHPREGDTDTQYF. The CDR3 bases are TGTGCCAGCAGCAACCACCCCCGGGAGGGGGACACAGATACGCAGTATTTT.